Detailed here is one T cell receptor beta chain. Its antigen is not known. Treatment indicated: roughly 11-day PBMC culture with coronavirus spike peptide pools or control peptides (ViraFEST assay). With the Oncomine TCR Beta short-read assay, DNA from cultured CD4+ T cells was sequenced. Using the QIAamp micro DNA kit, genomic DNA was extracted from the CD4+ T cells that had been cultured. TCRdb passed the PCR reads through MiXCR, listing each CDR3 protein once. The profile shows roughly 3,200 distinct CDR3 sequences, 75% to 85% of them singletons. CDR3 length: 15 amino acids. Germline lookup yields CDR1 MNHNS and CDR2 SASEGT. Deletions cut 4 bases from V and 3 bases from J, with 10 bases between. The source of the sample is a study of vaccination and CD4 T cells after COVID-19. Across the study: All convalescent patients were nasal swab PCR positive for SARS-CoV-2; under 10 had mild and one severe disease. Six males and four females, two Hispanic, made up the convalescents. Overlapping peptides of the spike proteins of SARS-CoV-2, HCoV-NL63, HCoV-OC43 and HCoV-229E were used for cell stimulation.

The TCR was taken from a human donor who had recovered from COVID-19. The chain joins TRBV6-1 to TRBJ1-6, with D perhaps TRBD1 (5 bases). The specimen sequenced was CD4+ T cells from blood, cultured in vitro. DNA for the CDR3: TGTGCCAGCAGTGGGACATCCGGCTATAATTCACCCCTCCACTTT. It is translated as CASSGTSGYNSPLHF.